The next 6 T cell receptor beta chains were all read from a single sample in a study of cytomegalovirus exposure and HLA in healthy donors. Primers for the PCR totalled 60 Vbeta and 13 Jbeta. Measured with immunoSEQ multiplex PCR; TCRdb has only the in-frame clones, and not every one. The table lists about 98,000 clones, roughly 70% of them singletons, with around 2% in the top ten. The specimen was PBMCs. The source of these receptors is a male donor in good health and CMV-seronegative.

The V and J genes are TRBV7-3 and TRBJ2-1; 13 bases match TRBD2. The CDR3 is 15 amino acids. Germline CDR1 reads SGHTA; CDR2 reads FQGTGA. Trimming cost V 5 bases and J 6 bases; bases outside gene matches: 4. The CDR3 coding sequence is TGTGCCAGCAGCCGGGGACTAGCGGGAACCAATGAGCAGTTCTTC. Translation: CASSRGLAGTNEQFF. The full variable domain, completed using reference TRBV7-3 and TRBJ2-1, is GAGVSQTPSNKVTEKGKYVELRCDPISGHTALYWYRQSLGQGPEFLIYFQGTGAADDSGLPNDRFFAVRPEGSVSTLKIQRTERGDSAVYLCASSRGLAGTNEQFFGPGTRLTVL.

This clone was seen a few times. The chain uses TRBV9 and TRBJ2-2; a possible D gene is TRBD2 (5 bases). The CDR3 sequence is 14 residues long. The V gene's germline CDR1 is SGDLS and CDR2 YYNGEE. Trimming took 0 bases from V and 6 from J, leaving 9 bases between them. The CDR3 reads CASSVAGGPGELFF. DNA for the CDR3: TGTGCCAGCAGCGTAGCAGGAGGTCCCGGGGAGCTGTTTTTT. The whole variable domain, remainder taken from reference TRBV9 and TRBJ2-2, is DSGVTQTPKHLITATGQRVTLRCSPRSGDLSVYWYQQSLDQGLQFLIQYYNGEERAKGNILERFSAQQFPDLHSELNLSSLELGDSALYFCASSVAGGPGELFFGEGSRLTVL.

The chain is built from TRBV30 and TRBJ2-3; 9 bases map to TRBD2. This CDR3 region has 15 residues. Trimming at V came to 0 bases and at J to 3 bases, leaving 4 bases not matched to a gene. Germline V gene lookup returns CDR1 GTSNPN and CDR2 SVGIG (reference sequence). The DNA for the CDR3 is TGTGCCTGGAGTGTATTAGCGGGAGCTACAGATACGCAGTATTTT. Encoded protein: CAWSVLAGATDTQYF.

This chain connects TRBV5-6 to TRBJ2-7, with 10 bases aligning to TRBD1. The CDR3 runs 15 residues. Germline V lookup: CDR1 SGHDT, CDR2 YYEEEE. V lost 4 bases, J lost 3 bases, and 7 bases stayed unmatched. CDR3 amino acids: CASSPRTGGRYEQYF. The CDR3 DNA follows: TGTGCCAGCAGCCCCCGGACAGGGGGTCGCTACGAGCAGTACTTC.

This clone showed up just once. The rearrangement joins TRBV7-9 to TRBJ2-2; D might be TRBD1 (6 bases). The V end was cut by 2 bases, the J end by 4 bases, with 14 bases between. The CDR3 runs 16 residues. CDR1 and CDR2 (germline): SEHNR, FQNEAQ (reference sequence). CDR3 sequence reads: CASSLRGGESTGELFF. The CDR3 bases are TGTGCCAGCAGCTTACGAGGGGGAGAGAGCACCGGGGAGCTGTTTTTT.

This clone was seen a few times. CDR3 loop: CASSLARGRGQETQYF. DNA of the CDR3: TGTGCCAGCAGCTTAGCTCGCGGGAGGGGCCAAGAGACCCAGTACTTC. This chain uses TRBV7-2 with TRBJ2-5; 9 nucleotides agree with TRBD2. This CDR3 is 16 amino acids long. The V and J ends lost 0 bases and 1 base, in that order; junction bases with no gene match: 3. Germline values: CDR1 SGHTA, CDR2 FQGNSA.